This record covers a single TCR beta chain. Its antigen remains unknown. The sample comes from a study of cytomegalovirus exposure and HLA in healthy donors. The study's findings and limits: Rarity held for most TCR sequences, but there were some public TCRs that occurred in many donors.

PCR used 60 Vbeta primers and 13 Jbeta primers. Measured with immunoSEQ multiplex PCR; TCRdb has only the in-frame clones, and not every one. The sample comprises about 150,000 clones, around 79% of which are singletons, and just under 6.5% rests with the top ten. The CDR3 runs 14 residues. V lost 0 bases to trimming and J lost 7 bases; unmatched junction nucleotides: 7. From germline, CDR1 is SGHRS and CDR2 YFSETQ. This rearrangement joins TRBV5-1 to TRBJ2-7; the match to TRBD1 covers 7 bases. Source material: PBMCs. This receptor was identified in a man between 45 and 60 years old in good health and CMV-seropositive. The CDR3 DNA is TGCGCCAGCAGCTTGGGACAGGCAGGGGGAGAGCAGTACTTC. Translating it yields CASSLGQAGGEQYF.